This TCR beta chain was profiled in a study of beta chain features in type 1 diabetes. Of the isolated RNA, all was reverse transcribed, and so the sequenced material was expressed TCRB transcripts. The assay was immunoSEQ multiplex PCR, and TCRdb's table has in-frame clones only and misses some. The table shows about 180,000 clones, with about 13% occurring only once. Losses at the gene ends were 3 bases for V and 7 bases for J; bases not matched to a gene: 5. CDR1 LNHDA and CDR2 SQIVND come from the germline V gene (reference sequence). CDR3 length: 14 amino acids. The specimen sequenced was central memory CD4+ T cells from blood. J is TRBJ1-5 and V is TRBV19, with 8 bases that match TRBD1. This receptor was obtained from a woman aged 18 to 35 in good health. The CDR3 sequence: CASSIDRGDQPQHF. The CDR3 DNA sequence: TGTGCCAGTAGTATTGACAGGGGAGACCAGCCCCAGCATTTT.